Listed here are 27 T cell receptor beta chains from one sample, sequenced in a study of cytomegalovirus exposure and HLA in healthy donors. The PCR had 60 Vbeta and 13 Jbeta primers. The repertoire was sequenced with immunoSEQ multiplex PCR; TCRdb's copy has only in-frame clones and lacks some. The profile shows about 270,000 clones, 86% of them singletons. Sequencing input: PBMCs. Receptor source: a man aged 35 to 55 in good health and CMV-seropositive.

The CDR3 DNA follows: TGTGCCAGCAGCGCAGGTGTGGGCTACGAGCAGTACTTC. Protein: CASSAGVGYEQYF. The chain has TRBV7-2 and TRBJ2-7; D unresolved. The CDR3 length is 13 residues. Germline values: CDR1 SGHTA, CDR2 FQGNSA. Trimming shortened V by 5 bases and J by 3 bases, and 11 bases separated the two germline ends.

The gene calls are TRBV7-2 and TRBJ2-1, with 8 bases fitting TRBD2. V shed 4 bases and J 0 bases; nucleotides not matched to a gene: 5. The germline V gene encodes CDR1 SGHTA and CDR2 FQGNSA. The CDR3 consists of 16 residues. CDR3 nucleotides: TGTGCCAGCAGCTCCACCGGGACTAGCTCCTACAATGAGCAGTTCTTC. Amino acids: CASSSTGTSSYNEQFF. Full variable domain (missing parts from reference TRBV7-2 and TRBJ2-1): GAGVSQSPSNKVTEKGKDVELRCDPISGHTALYWYRQSLGQGLEFLIYFQGNSAPDKSGLPSDRFSAERTGGSVSTLTIQRTQQEDSAVYLCASSSTGTSSYNEQFFGPGTRLTVL.

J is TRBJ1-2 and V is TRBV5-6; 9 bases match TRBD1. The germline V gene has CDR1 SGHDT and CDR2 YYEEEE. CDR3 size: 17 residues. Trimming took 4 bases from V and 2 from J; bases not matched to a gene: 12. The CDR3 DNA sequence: TGTGCCAGCAGCGATCGATACCGCGGACAGGGGAACTATGGCTACACCTTC. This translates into CASSDRYRGQGNYGYTF.

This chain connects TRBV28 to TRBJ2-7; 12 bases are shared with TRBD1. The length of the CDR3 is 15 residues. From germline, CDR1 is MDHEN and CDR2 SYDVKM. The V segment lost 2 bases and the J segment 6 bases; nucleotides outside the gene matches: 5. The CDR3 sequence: CASSLVGQGAGEQYF. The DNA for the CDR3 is TGTGCCAGCAGTTTAGTGGGACAGGGGGCGGGCGAGCAGTACTTC.

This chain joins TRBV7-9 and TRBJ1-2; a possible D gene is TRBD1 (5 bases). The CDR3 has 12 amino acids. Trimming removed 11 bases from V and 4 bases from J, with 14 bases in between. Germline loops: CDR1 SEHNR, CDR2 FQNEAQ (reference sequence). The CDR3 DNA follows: TGTGCCGTACCGGGGGGTGCCTATGGCTACACCTTC. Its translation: CAVPGGAYGYTF.

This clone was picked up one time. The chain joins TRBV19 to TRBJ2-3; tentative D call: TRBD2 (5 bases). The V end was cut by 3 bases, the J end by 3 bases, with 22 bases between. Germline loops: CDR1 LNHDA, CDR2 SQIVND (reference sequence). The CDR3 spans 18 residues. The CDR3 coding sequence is TGTGCCAGTAGTATTCGCGTAGGTTTCCCCCGGGGTACAGATACGCAGTATTTT. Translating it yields CASSIRVGFPRGTDTQYF.

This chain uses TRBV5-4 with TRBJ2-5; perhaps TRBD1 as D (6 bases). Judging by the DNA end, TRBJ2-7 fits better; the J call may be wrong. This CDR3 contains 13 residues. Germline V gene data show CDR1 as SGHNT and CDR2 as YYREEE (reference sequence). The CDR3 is CASSWGTTYEQYF. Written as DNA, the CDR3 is TGTGCCAGCAGCTGGGGGACAACCTACGAGCAGTACTTC.

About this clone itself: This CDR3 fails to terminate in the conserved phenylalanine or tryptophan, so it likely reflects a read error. The chain's CDR3 is CASSSSGTGSNYGYTL. In DNA, the CDR3 is TGTGCCAGCAGCTCCTCCGGGACAGGTTCTAACTATGGCTACACCCTC. The V and J genes are TRBV13 and TRBJ1-2; 8 bases line up with TRBD1. The length of the CDR3 is 16 residues. After removal of 4 bases from V and 0 bases from J, the junction contained 7 bases not matched to a gene. Germline V CDR1 and CDR2: PRHDT, FYEKMQ (reference sequence).

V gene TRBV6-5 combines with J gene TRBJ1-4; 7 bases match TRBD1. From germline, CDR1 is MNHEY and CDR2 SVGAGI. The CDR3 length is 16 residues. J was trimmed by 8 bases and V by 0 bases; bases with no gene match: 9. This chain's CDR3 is CASSYSSFPGQEKLFF. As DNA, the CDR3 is TGTGCCAGCAGTTACTCGAGTTTCCCGGGACAGGAAAAACTGTTTTTT.

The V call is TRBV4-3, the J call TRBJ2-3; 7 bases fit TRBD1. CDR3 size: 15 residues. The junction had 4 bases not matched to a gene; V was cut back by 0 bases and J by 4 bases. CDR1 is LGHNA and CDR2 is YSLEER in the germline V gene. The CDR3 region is CASSQDRQGADTQYF. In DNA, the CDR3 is TGCGCCAGCAGCCAAGATCGACAGGGCGCAGATACGCAGTATTTT.

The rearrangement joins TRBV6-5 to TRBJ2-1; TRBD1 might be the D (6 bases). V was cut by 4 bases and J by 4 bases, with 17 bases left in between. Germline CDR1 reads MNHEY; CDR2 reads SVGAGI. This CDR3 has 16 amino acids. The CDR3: CASSSRTVGPYNEQFF. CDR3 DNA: TGTGCCAGCAGTTCTCGGACAGTGGGACCTTACAATGAGCAGTTCTTC.

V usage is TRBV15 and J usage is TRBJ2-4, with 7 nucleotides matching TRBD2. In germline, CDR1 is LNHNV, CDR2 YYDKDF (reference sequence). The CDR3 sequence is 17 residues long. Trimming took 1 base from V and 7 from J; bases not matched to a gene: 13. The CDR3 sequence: CATSRVREGGPGNIQYF. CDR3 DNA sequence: TGTGCCACCAGCAGAGTTCGCGAGGGAGGGCCCGGGAACATTCAGTACTTC.

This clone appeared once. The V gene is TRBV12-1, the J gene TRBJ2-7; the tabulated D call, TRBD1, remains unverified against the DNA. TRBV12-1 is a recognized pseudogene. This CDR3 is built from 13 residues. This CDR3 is CASSSRGYYEQYF. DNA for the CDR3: TGTGCCAGCTCATCCAGGGGATACTACGAGCAGTACTTC.

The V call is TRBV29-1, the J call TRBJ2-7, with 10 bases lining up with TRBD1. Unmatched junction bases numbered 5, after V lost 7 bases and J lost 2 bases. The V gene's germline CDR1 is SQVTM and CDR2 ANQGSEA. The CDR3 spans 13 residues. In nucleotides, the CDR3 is TGCAGCGCAGGGACAGGGGCGACCTACGAGCAGTACTTC. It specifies CSAGTGATYEQYF.

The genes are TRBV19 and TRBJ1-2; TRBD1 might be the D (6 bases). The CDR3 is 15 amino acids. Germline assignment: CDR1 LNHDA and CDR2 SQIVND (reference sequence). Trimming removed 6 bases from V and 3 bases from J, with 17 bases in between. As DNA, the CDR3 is TGTGCCAGTAGCATGACAGGCGGTCGGGACTATGGCTACACCTTC. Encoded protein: CASSMTGGRDYGYTF.

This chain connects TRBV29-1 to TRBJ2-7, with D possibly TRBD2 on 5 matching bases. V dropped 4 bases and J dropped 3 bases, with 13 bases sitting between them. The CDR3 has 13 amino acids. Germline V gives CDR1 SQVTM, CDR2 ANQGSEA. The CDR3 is CSVGTGSFYEQYF. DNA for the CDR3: TGCAGCGTTGGGACTGGGAGCTTCTACGAGCAGTACTTC.

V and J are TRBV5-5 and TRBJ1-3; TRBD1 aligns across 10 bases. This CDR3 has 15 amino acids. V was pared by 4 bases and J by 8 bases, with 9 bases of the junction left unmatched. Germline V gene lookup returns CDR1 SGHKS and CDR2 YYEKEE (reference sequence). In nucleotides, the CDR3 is TGTGCCAGCAGCCTTTTGACAGGGGGCGCATACACCATATATTTT. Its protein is CASSLLTGGAYTIYF.

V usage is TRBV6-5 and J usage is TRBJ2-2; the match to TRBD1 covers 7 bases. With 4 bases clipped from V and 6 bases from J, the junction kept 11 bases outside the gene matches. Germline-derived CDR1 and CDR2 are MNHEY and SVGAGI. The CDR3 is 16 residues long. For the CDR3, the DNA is TGTGCCAGCAGTTTCCCGACAGGGATGGGGGCCGGGGAGCTGTTTTTT. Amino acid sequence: CASSFPTGMGAGELFF.

The CDR3 is CASSLTTGFNYGYTF. The CDR3 nucleotides read TGTGCCAGCAGTTTAACAACAGGGTTCAACTATGGCTACACCTTC. The chain combines TRBV27 with TRBJ1-2; D is perhaps TRBD1 (6 bases). V lost 2 bases and J lost 2, with 12 bases in between. CDR3 length: 15 residues. CDR1 MNHEY and CDR2 SMNVEV come from the germline V gene (reference sequence).

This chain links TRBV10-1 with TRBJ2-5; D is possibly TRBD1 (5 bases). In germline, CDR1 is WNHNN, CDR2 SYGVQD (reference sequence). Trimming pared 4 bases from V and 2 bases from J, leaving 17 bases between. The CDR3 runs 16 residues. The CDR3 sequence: CASSGGGAEKQETQYF. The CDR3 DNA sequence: TGCGCCAGCAGTGGAGGTGGGGCAGAAAAACAAGAGACCCAGTACTTC.

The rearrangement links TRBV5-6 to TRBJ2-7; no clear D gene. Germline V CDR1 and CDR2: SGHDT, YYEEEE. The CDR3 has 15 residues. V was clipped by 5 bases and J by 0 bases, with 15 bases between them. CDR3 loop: CASSHLEVYSYEQYF. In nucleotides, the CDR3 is TGTGCCAGCAGTCATTTAGAGGTGTACTCCTACGAGCAGTACTTC. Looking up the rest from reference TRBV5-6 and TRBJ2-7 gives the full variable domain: DAGVTQSPTHLIKTRGQQVTLRCSPKSGHDTVSWYQQALGQGPQFIFQYYEEEERQRGNFPDRFSGHQFPNYSSELNVNALLLGDSALYLCASSHLEVYSYEQYFGPGTRLTVT.

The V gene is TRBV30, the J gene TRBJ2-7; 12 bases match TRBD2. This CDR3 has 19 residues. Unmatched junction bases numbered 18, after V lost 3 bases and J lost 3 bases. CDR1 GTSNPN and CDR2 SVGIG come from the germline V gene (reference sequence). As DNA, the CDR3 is TGTGCCTGGAGCTACCCGATCTCTTCGACTAGCGGGAGTATCTACGAGCAGTACTTC. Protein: CAWSYPISSTSGSIYEQYF.

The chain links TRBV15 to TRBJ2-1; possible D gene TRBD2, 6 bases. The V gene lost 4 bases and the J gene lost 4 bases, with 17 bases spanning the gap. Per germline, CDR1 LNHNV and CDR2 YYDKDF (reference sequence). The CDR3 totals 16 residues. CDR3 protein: CATSKTPGVGYNEQFF. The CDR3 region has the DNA TGTGCCACCAGCAAGACCCCGGGGGTTGGGTACAATGAGCAGTTCTTC. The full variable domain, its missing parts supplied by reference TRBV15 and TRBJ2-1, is DAMVIQNPRYQVTQFGKPVTLSCSQTLNHNVMYWYQQKSSQAPKLLFHYYDKDFNNEADTPDNFQSRRPNTSFCFLDIRSPGLGDTAMYLCATSKTPGVGYNEQFFGPGTRLTVL.

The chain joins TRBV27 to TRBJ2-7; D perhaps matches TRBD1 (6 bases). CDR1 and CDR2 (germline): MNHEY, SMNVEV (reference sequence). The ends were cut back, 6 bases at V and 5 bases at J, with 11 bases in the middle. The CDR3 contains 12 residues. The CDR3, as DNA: TGTGCCAGCAGACAGGGCCCCAACGAGCAGTACTTC. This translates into CASRQGPNEQYF.

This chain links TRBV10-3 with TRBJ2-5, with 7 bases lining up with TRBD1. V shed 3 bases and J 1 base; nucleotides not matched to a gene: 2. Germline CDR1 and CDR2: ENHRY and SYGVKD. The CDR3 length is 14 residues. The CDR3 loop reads CAISDDRAQETQYF. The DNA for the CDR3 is TGTGCCATCAGTGACGACAGGGCCCAAGAGACCCAGTACTTC.

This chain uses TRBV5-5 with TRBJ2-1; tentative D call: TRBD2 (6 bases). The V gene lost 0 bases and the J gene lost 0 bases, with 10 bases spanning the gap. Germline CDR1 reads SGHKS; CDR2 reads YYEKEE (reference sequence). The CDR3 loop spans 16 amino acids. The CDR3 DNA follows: TGTGCCAGCAGCTTGGGCGTCGGGAGCTCCTACAATGAGCAGTTCTTC. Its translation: CASSLGVGSSYNEQFF.

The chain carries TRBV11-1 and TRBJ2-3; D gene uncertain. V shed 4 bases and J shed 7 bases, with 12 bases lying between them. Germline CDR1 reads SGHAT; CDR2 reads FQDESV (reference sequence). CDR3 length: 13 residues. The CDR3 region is CASSSTRGNTQYF. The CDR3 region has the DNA TGTGCCAGCAGCTCAACCCGAGGCAATACGCAGTATTTT.